Following are 19 T cell receptor beta chains from one sample sequenced in a study of shared T cell receptors in the human thymus. Method: immunoSEQ multiplex PCR; TCRdb's copy keeps in-frame clones and lacks some. Among 640,000 or so clones listed, around 87% were seen once. These same data were also listed under a study on human thymus T cells.

Sequenced input: thymocytes. These receptors were collected from a boy in the first two years of life with a congenital heart defect.

CDR3 in DNA: TGTGCCAGCAGCCCTGGACAGCCCTTTGACACTGAAGCTTTCTTT. Protein sequence: CASSPGQPFDTEAFF. The chain has TRBV7-6 and TRBJ1-1, with a tentative D call TRBD1 (6 bases). Looked up from germline, CDR1 is SGHVS and CDR2 is FNYEAQ. The V end was cut by 5 bases, the J end by 3 bases, with 16 bases between. The CDR3 consists of 15 residues.

This clone was detected a few times. The V and J genes are TRBV28 and TRBJ2-7, with a tentative D call TRBD1 (8 bases). This CDR3 is built from 15 residues. Germline CDR1 is MDHEN and CDR2 is SYDVKM. Trimming took 4 bases from V and 2 from J, leaving 15 bases between them. The CDR3 sequence: CASSSYRGGPYEQYF. CDR3 in DNA: TGTGCCAGCAGTTCGTACAGGGGGGGACCCTACGAGCAGTACTTC. Drawing the rest from reference TRBV28 and TRBJ2-7, the complete variable domain is DVKVTQSSRYLVKRTGEKVFLECVQDMDHENMFWYRQDPGLGLRLIYFSYDVKMKEKGDIPEGYSVSREKKERFSLILESASTNQTSMYLCASSSYRGGPYEQYFGPGTRLTVT.

The chain uses TRBV27 and TRBJ1-5, with D maybe TRBD1 (5 bases). Trimming took off 3 bases at V and 1 base at J, with 10 bases between the two ends. Germline CDR1 reads MNHEY; CDR2 reads SMNVEV (reference sequence). The CDR3 loop spans 15 amino acids. Written as DNA, the CDR3 is TGTGCCAGCAGTTTCAGGGAGGGGAGCAATCAGCCCCAGCATTTT. Translating it yields CASSFREGSNQPQHF.

This clone occurred a few times. The chain is built from TRBV28 and TRBJ1-3, with unresolved D. V dropped 4 bases and J dropped 0 bases, with 13 bases sitting between them. This CDR3 spans 16 amino acids. CDR1 and CDR2 from the germline V gene are MDHEN and SYDVKM. CDR3: CASSSPAEGSGNTIYF. The CDR3 nucleotides read TGTGCCAGCAGTTCGCCTGCCGAGGGCTCTGGAAACACCATATATTTT.

The CDR3 spells CASSPPFDSRTSGRPTKETQYF. In DNA form, the CDR3 reads TGTGCCAGCTCACCACCGTTTGACTCTCGGACTAGCGGGAGGCCAACAAAAGAGACCCAGTACTTC. The V call is TRBV18, the J call TRBJ2-5; TRBD2 agrees at 14 bases. This CDR3 region has 22 residues. V gave up 0 bases and J gave up 3 bases; unmatched junction bases: 18. CDR1 is KGHSH, CDR2 LQKENI, per germline.

The chain has TRBV27 and TRBJ2-3; D call uncertain. This CDR3 is built from 12 residues. V was pared by 9 bases and J by 2 bases, with 9 bases between. The germline V gene encodes CDR1 MNHEY and CDR2 SMNVEV (reference sequence). The CDR3 reads CASRDLTDTQYF. CDR3 in DNA: TGTGCCAGTAGAGATCTCACAGATACGCAGTATTTT.

V and J are TRBV29-1 and TRBJ2-3, with a weak D call TRBD1 (5 bases). The CDR3 totals 12 residues. V was trimmed by 7 bases and J by 6 bases, leaving 14 bases between them. The germline V gene encodes CDR1 SQVTM and CDR2 ANQGSEA. The CDR3: CSAEGVGDTQYF. The CDR3 coding sequence is TGCAGCGCGGAAGGGGTCGGGGATACGCAGTATTTT.

This clone was seen more than once but under ten times. The gene calls are TRBV4-3 and TRBJ2-1; 9 bases are shared with TRBD2. Germline CDR1 is LGHNA and CDR2 is YSLEER. V lost 6 bases to trimming and J lost 3 bases; unmatched junction nucleotides: 9. The length of the CDR3 is 16 residues. CDR3 sequence (DNA): TGCGCCAGCAGTGTGGCGGGGGGGCGGAGCTACAATGAGCAGTTCTTC. This sequence encodes CASSVAGGRSYNEQFF.

The V gene is TRBV5-5, the J gene TRBJ2-5, with 10 bases aligning to TRBD2. CDR3 size: 19 residues. V trimming: 4 bases; J trimming: 0 bases; junction bases outside the gene matches: 15. The germline V gene encodes CDR1 SGHKS and CDR2 YYEKEE (reference sequence). This chain's CDR3 is CASSLPGGSGGAYQETQYF. CDR3 DNA: TGTGCCAGCAGCCTCCCAGGCGGGAGCGGGGGGGCCTACCAAGAGACCCAGTACTTC.

V and J are TRBV30 and TRBJ1-5, with a weak D call TRBD1 (5 bases). CDR3 size: 14 residues. With 4 bases removed from V and 3 bases from J, the gap between germline ends came to 13 bases. Germline values: CDR1 GTSNPN, CDR2 SVGIG (reference sequence). CDR3 sequence: CAWKLDSNNQPQHF. As DNA, the CDR3 is TGTGCCTGGAAGCTAGACAGCAACAATCAGCCCCAGCATTTT.

The V call is TRBV28, the J call TRBJ1-5; D remains ambiguous. The CDR3 is 17 residues long. Germline-derived CDR1 and CDR2 are MDHEN and SYDVKM. The V end was cut by 2 bases, the J end by 0 bases, with 14 bases between. The CDR3 sequence is CASSLPNPGTSNQPQHF. DNA for the CDR3: TGTGCCAGCAGTTTACCGAACCCGGGAACTAGCAATCAGCCCCAGCATTTT.

V and J are TRBV28 and TRBJ2-7; weak D call: TRBD1 (5 bases). The germline V and J ends were trimmed by 3 bases and 6 bases, with 12 bases remaining between them. Per the germline V gene, CDR1 is MDHEN and CDR2 is SYDVKM. The CDR3 consists of 13 residues. Here the CDR3 reads CASSFRQGGEQYF. CDR3 nucleotide sequence: TGTGCCAGCAGTTTTAGGCAGGGTGGCGAGCAGTACTTC.

The CDR3 DNA follows: TGCAGTGCCCTCTCAGGGGCTGAAGCTTTCTTT. Encoded protein: CSALSGAEAFF. V gene TRBV20-1 combines with J gene TRBJ1-1, with D possibly TRBD1 on 6 matching bases. The V end lost 6 bases, the J end lost 6 bases, and 11 bases lay between the germline ends. CDR1 is DFQATT and CDR2 is SNEGSKA in the germline V gene (reference sequence). There are 11 residues in the CDR3.

The CDR3 DNA reads as TGTGCCAGCAGCTTGGGCGGGTACAATGAGCAGTTCTTC. It is translated as CASSLGGYNEQFF. The chain uses TRBV11-2 and TRBJ2-1, with a possible D match to TRBD2 (5 bases). Trimming took off 3 bases at V and 4 bases at J, with 7 bases between the two ends. Per the germline V gene, CDR1 is SGHAT and CDR2 is FQNNGV. CDR3 length: 13 amino acids.

The table lists this clone with a count of one. The rearrangement uses TRBV4-1 and TRBJ2-1; a possible D gene is TRBD2 (7 bases). Germline V gene sequence: CDR1 MGHRA, CDR2 YSYEKL. The CDR3 covers 17 residues. Trimming took off 3 bases at V and 4 bases at J, with 19 bases between the two ends. CDR3 sequence: CASSHPRGTIPYNEQFF. The CDR3 nucleotides read TGCGCCAGCAGCCATCCAAGGGGGACTATACCGTACAATGAGCAGTTCTTC.

The J gene is TRBJ2-3, the V gene TRBV27; possibly TRBD1 for D (6 bases). In germline, CDR1 is MNHEY, CDR2 SMNVEV (reference sequence). The CDR3 is made up of 15 amino acids. The ends were cut back, 2 bases at V and 4 bases at J, with 13 bases in the middle. The DNA of the CDR3 is TGTGCCAGCAGTTTACTGCAGGGGAGCTCAGATACGCAGTATTTT. It specifies CASSLLQGSSDTQYF.

This clone was seen only a few times. The V gene is TRBV5-8, the J gene TRBJ2-7; D unclear. The germline V and J ends were trimmed by 0 bases and 3 bases, with 10 bases remaining between them. Germline V gives CDR1 SGHTS, CDR2 YDEGEE. CDR3 length equals 14 residues. The CDR3 reads CASSLVRLYYEQYF. CDR3 in DNA: TGTGCCAGCAGCTTGGTGAGGCTGTACTACGAGCAGTACTTC.

The genes are TRBV19 and TRBJ1-5, with D unclear. This CDR3 region has 14 residues. Germline loops: CDR1 LNHDA, CDR2 SQIVND (reference sequence). Trimming cost V 1 base and J 8 bases, with 12 bases left between them. This CDR3 is CASSIVEGWEPQHF. In DNA, the CDR3 is TGTGCCAGTAGTATAGTGGAGGGCTGGGAGCCCCAGCATTTT.

The V and J genes are TRBV7-7 and TRBJ2-5; no clear D. Germline V gives CDR1 SSHAT, CDR2 FNYEAQ (reference sequence). V shed 5 bases and J shed 1 base, with 8 bases lying between them. This CDR3 comprises 13 residues. The CDR3 protein is CASSHQAQETQYF. CDR3 nucleotides: TGTGCCAGCAGCCATCAGGCCCAAGAGACCCAGTACTTC. The full variable domain, its missing parts supplied by reference TRBV7-7 and TRBJ2-5, is GAGVSQSPRYKVTKRGQDVTLRCDPISSHATLYWYQQALGQGPEFLTYFNYEAQPDKSGLPSDRFSAERPEGSISTLTIQRTEQRDSAMYRCASSHQAQETQYFGPGTRLLVL.